What follows describes a single T cell receptor (beta chain). Sequencing used immunoSEQ multiplex PCR; TCRdb keeps in-frame clones, though not all of them. The sample lists several thousand clones; 94% were seen once. The data were obtained in a study of T cells in tumors and immune-related adverse events. This CDR3 spans 16 amino acids. Germline CDR1 reads SEHNR; CDR2 reads FQNEAQ (reference sequence). Trimming left V 1 base short and J 4 bases short, with 16 bases between. The receptor's source is a female donor with metastatic renal cell carcinoma. The source was lymph node tissue, collected from a patient treated with anti-PD-1 therapy. The rearrangement links TRBV7-9 to TRBJ1-2; perhaps TRBD1 as D (6 bases). CDR3 bases: TGTGCCAGCAGCTTAGGAACGGGGGGCGTTGGCTATGGCTACACCTTC. Protein sequence: CASSLGTGGVGYGYTF.